The 15 T cell receptor beta chains below were found in one sample sequenced in a study of blood T cells in healthy people across ages. A J-beta primer mix and a sample-barcoded 5' primer were used in a second PCR of roughly 7 to 12 cycles. MiXCR, run by TCRdb on the 5' RACE reads, gives a single entry per CDR3 protein. Altogether about 1.1 million distinct CDR3 sequences are present, 35% to 40% being singletons, with the ten largest covering around 13%. Material: blood. The receptors stem from a man between 18 and 35 years old in good health.

The V and J genes are TRBV6-6 and TRBJ2-7; D may match TRBD1 or TRBD2 (5 bases each). The V end was cut by 3 bases, the J end by 4 bases, with 19 bases between. This CDR3 comprises 16 residues. In germline, CDR1 is MNHNY, CDR2 SVGAGI (reference sequence). CDR3 loop: CASSYSKRDGEYEQYF. As DNA, the CDR3 is TGTGCCAGCAGTTATTCCAAACGGGACGGGGAATACGAGCAGTACTTC.

This rearrangement joins TRBV6-2 or TRBV6-3 to TRBJ2-7; TRBD2 matches 12 bases. The V gene's germline CDR1 is MNHEY and CDR2 SVGEGT. Trimming cost V 6 bases and J 3 bases; bases outside gene matches: 6. The CDR3 runs to 15 residues. Written as DNA, the CDR3 is TGTGCCAGCAGCGGACTAGCGGGGACTTACTACGAGCAGTACTTC. This translates into CASSGLAGTYYEQYF.

This chain joins TRBV27 and TRBJ2-1; weak D call: TRBD2 (6 bases). The germline V gene has CDR1 MNHEY and CDR2 SMNVEV (reference sequence). V lost 11 bases and J lost 2, with 10 bases in between. There are 12 residues in the CDR3. CDR3: CACGGAYNEQFF. The DNA for the CDR3 is TGTGCCTGTGGCGGGGCCTACAATGAGCAGTTCTTC.

The V gene is TRBV6-5, the J gene TRBJ2-3, with TRBD2 matching 12 bases. Germline CDR1 and CDR2: MNHEY and SVGAGI. Trimming removed 0 bases from V and 0 bases from J; junction bases left unmatched: 4. The CDR3 sequence is 18 residues long. The CDR3 DNA follows: TGTGCCAGCAGTTACTCGGCTAGCGGGGGGGCTAGCACAGATACGCAGTATTTT. Residues: CASSYSASGGASTDTQYF.

This clonotype was recorded a few times. This rearrangement joins TRBV7-2 to TRBJ1-5, with unresolved D. The V gene lost 5 bases and the J gene lost 4 bases, with 12 bases spanning the gap. This CDR3 is 14 amino acids long. In germline, CDR1 is SGHTA, CDR2 FQGNSA. In DNA form, the CDR3 reads TGTGCCAGCAGCCCCGGACGGGAGAATCAGCCCCAGCATTTT. Protein: CASSPGRENQPQHF.

The chain couples TRBV20-1 to TRBJ2-5; 10 bases align to TRBD2. V was pared by 4 bases and J by 1 base, with 9 bases of the junction left unmatched. Germline V gene lookup returns CDR1 DFQATT and CDR2 SNEGSKA (reference sequence). There are 16 residues in the CDR3. The CDR3 nucleotides read TGCAGTGCTATGATCGAAGCGGGGGGGATCCAAGAGACCCAGTACTTC. It is translated as CSAMIEAGGIQETQYF.

This clonotype was observed a few times. The chain joins TRBV20-1 to TRBJ1-1, with TRBD1 identical over 7 bases. The CDR3 runs to 14 residues. Germline CDR1 is DFQATT and CDR2 is SNEGSKA (reference sequence). V shed 6 bases, J shed 1 base, and the junction held 8 bases outside the gene matches. The CDR3 DNA reads as TGCAGTGCCAATGAGGGGACAGCGAACACTGAAGCTTTCTTT. This codes for CSANEGTANTEAFF.

This clonotype was seen a handful of times. The chain recombines TRBV14 with TRBJ1-4, with TRBD1 matching 10 bases. There are 17 residues in the CDR3. The trim removed 0 bases at V and 5 bases at J, leaving 6 bases unmatched. CDR1 and CDR2 (germline): SGHDN, FVKESK. CDR3 region: CASSQDRGTGVNEKLFF. CDR3 DNA: TGTGCCAGCAGCCAAGACCGAGGGACAGGGGTAAATGAAAAACTGTTTTTT.

This clonotype was observed a handful of times. The chain employs TRBV20-1 and TRBJ1-1; D possibly corresponds to TRBD1 (5 bases). The CDR3 length is 12 residues. CDR1 and CDR2 (germline): DFQATT, SNEGSKA (reference sequence). The CDR3 protein is CNPGRQNTEAFF. The CDR3 DNA is TGCAATCCGGGACGCCAGAACACTGAAGCTTTCTTT.

V and J are TRBV6-6 and TRBJ1-2; D unresolved. Germline V CDR1 and CDR2: MNHNY, SVGAGI (reference sequence). V lost 9 bases and J 1 base, leaving 6 bases between the germline ends. The CDR3 covers 11 residues. The CDR3 here is CARGVNYGYTF. For the CDR3, the DNA is TGTGCCAGGGGAGTTAACTATGGCTACACCTTC.

Comment on this clonotype: Germline and junction disagree at one end, which may indicate a read error. The chain couples TRBV7-9 to TRBJ2-5; D not resolved. CDR1 is SEHNR and CDR2 is FQNEAQ in the germline V gene (reference sequence). CDR3 length equals 12 residues. The CDR3 sequence: CASSVAVDEQYF. The CDR3 nucleotides are TGTGCCAGCAGCGTAGCTGTAGATGAGCAGTACTTC.

The chain combines TRBV7-2 with TRBJ1-5, with 9 bases aligning to TRBD1. This CDR3 region has 15 residues. Trimming at V came to 5 bases and at J to 4 bases, leaving 6 bases not matched to a gene. Germline V lookup: CDR1 SGHTA, CDR2 FQGNSA. This CDR3 reads CASSPQGARNQPQHF. In DNA, the CDR3 is TGTGCCAGCAGCCCACAGGGGGCCCGTAATCAGCCCCAGCATTTT.

The gene calls are TRBV20-1 and TRBJ2-1; D might be TRBD1 or TRBD2, each matching 6 bases. The CDR3 covers 14 residues. The V and J ends lost 0 bases and 5 bases respectively, with 11 bases between them. The V gene's germline CDR1 is DFQATT and CDR2 SNEGSKA (reference sequence). Here the CDR3 DNA reads TGCAGTGCTAGAGAAGGGGGGCGGGACAATGAGCAGTTCTTC. This gives the protein CSAREGGRDNEQFF.

The rearrangement links TRBV28 to TRBJ2-5; D remains ambiguous. Germline CDR1 reads MDHEN; CDR2 reads SYDVKM. The CDR3 is 12 amino acids. V dropped 4 bases and J dropped 11 bases, with 14 bases sitting between them. CDR3 sequence: CASSSPANEQYF. CDR3 DNA: TGTGCCAGCAGTTCTCCCGCCAATGAGCAGTACTTC.

This chain links TRBV5-1 with TRBJ2-1; D gene unclear. Trimming stripped 1 base from V and 0 bases from J, with 11 bases between. The CDR3 covers 16 residues. Germline values: CDR1 SGHRS, CDR2 YFSETQ. Here the CDR3 reads CASSLRLDLSYNEQFF. The CDR3 DNA sequence: TGCGCCAGCAGCTTGCGTCTGGATCTCTCCTACAATGAGCAGTTCTTC.